This T cell receptor (beta chain) was recorded in a study of T cell responses to AZD1222 COVID-19 vaccine (dated by TCRdb to about 2021). Turning to the overall study: AZD1222 recipients whose second dose came at about 4 weeks and those whose second dose came at about 12 weeks were combined into one group, since spike-specific TCR depth and breadth did not differ between the two schedules. Trial participants were enrolled by age into 18-55, 56-69 and 70-plus year subgroups, with about 150, 27 and 61 TCR-sequenced participants respectively. A total of 230 to 250 trial participants underwent TCR sequencing, of whom approximately 200 had received two doses of AZD1222 and 26 had received two doses of the MenACWY control vaccine. The paper as a whole reports these results and caveats: Because no day 14 peak-response samples were available, repertoires were characterized only after the peak T cell response. Participants were mostly white British and included more females than males, and it was suggested by the authors that clonal diversity may have been underestimated. The 56-69-year group was small, and its depth increase did not reach significance, likely because of low power. Conclusions about previously exposed vaccinees are limited, since just six AZD1222 recipients were seropositive for SARS-CoV-2 at baseline. A significant rise in spike-specific TCR breadth and depth was observed after two AZD1222 doses relative to day 0 and relative to MenACWY recipients. Epitopes outside the regions mutated in the B.1.351 and B.1.1.7 variants were reportedly recognized by nearly half of the unique spike-specific TCRs. Vaccine-associated CD4 TCRs spanned the whole spike protein, with dominant responses in regions 160-218 and 743-854.

The CDR3 regions of human TCRbeta chains were analyzed by immunosequencing. Under the source paper's analysis protocol: Repertoire TCRs were matched against a reference library of SARS-CoV-2-specific TCRs generated with the MIRA antigen-specificity platform. Breadth was defined as the fraction of unique TCRs that were SARS-CoV-2-associated, and depth was defined as the fraction of total T cells that were SARS-CoV-2-associated. Using the MIRA data, each spike-specific TCR was assigned both to the spike region to which the TCR was reactive and to a CD4 or CD8 class. Log10-transformed breadth and depth values were compared by one-way ANOVA with Sidak's multiple comparisons tests. The table comes from immuneACCESS by way of TCRdb, which keeps in-frame sequences with V and J called. Part of the clones is missing from these tables; in studies checked, under half for an unresolved V gene and the rest for unknown reasons. The V and J calls and the clone size are those of that table, but D and trimming were determined from the DNA. For this sample the table gives about 44,000 clones, of which 60% to 85% were detected only once. About 4.3% of the sample belongs to the ten largest clones.

The germline ends are 18 bases apart after V is trimmed by 4 bases and J by 8 bases. The CDR3 contains 15 residues, cysteine and phenylalanine counted. Solely the CDR3 DNA is kept, with 45 bases framed from the first base. CDR1 and CDR2, looked up from the germline V gene (reference sequence), are LGHDT and YNNKEL. This specimen's time point label, per the study, means: baseline before first vaccination. Samples from vaccinated people were obtained from the UK trials COV001 and COV002, which included a single-blind randomized controlled phase 2/3 trial of AZD1222 (ChAdOx1 nCoV-19) in healthy adults. For TCRbeta chain sequencing, PBMC samples from trial participants were taken at day 0 and at day 28 after the second dose. Comment on this clone: This receptor's antigen is unknown. No base quality information exists; no much larger clone differs at one position.

This receptor was obtained from an adult in good health. This sample comprised peripheral blood, obtained on day 0 of AZD1222 vaccination. The receptor chain draws on TRBV3-1 (or the pseudogene TRBV3-2) and TRBJ2-1; the D gene is possibly TRBD1, with 7 bases matching. The DNA reads as follows: TGTGCCAGCAGCCTAATGTGGAGGGGGCGCCATGAGCAGTTCTTC. Protein translation: CASSLMWRGRHEQFF.